Detailed here is one TCR beta chain. The sample comes from a study of T-cell memory formation after mild COVID-19. V lost 9 bases to trimming and J lost 4 bases, with 13 bases between them. The CDR3 totals 13 residues. TCRdb reanalysed the 5' RACE reads using MiXCR and keeps one entry per CDR3 protein. The data show 400,000 or so distinct CDR3 sequences, 20% seen once. The chain couples TRBV12-3 or TRBV12-4 to TRBJ1-5; D unresolved. The sample was PBMCs or a T cell subset sorted from them (not recorded which). The clonotype originates from an adult woman who had mild COVID-19 (a few samples of this study predate the infection). Cell type and time point are not known. The DNA of the CDR3 is TGTGCCAGTGGCACCGGGCCGAATCAGCCCCAGCATTTT. It is translated as CASGTGPNQPQHF.